This passage covers 32 T cell receptor beta chains from one sample sequenced in a study of blood T cell repertoires in COVID-19. Assay used: immunoSEQ multiplex PCR; TCRdb lists only in-frame clones, some missing. The sample has roughly 80,000 clones, around 90% seen once. Sequenced material: peripheral blood. Every receptor here comes from a woman older than 75 with acute or convalescent COVID-19.

J is TRBJ2-3 and V is TRBV7-3; 11 bases match TRBD2. The CDR3 runs 16 residues. Germline V gives CDR1 SGHTA, CDR2 FQGTGA. After removal of 5 bases from V and 1 base from J, the junction contained 5 bases not matched to a gene. CDR3 nucleotide sequence: TGTGCCAGCAGCCGAGGACTAGCGGGCCGCACAGATACGCAGTATTTT. Translated, it gives CASSRGLAGRTDTQYF.

There are a few counts of this clone. As DNA, the CDR3 is TGTGCCACCAGCTTACGGACTAGCGGGGGGGCTGAGACCCAGTACTTC. It yields the protein CATSLRTSGGAETQYF. The chain uses TRBV15 and TRBJ2-5; 15 bases match TRBD2. CDR3 length equals 16 residues. Germline CDR1 and CDR2: LNHNV and YYDKDF (reference sequence). V gave up 5 bases and J gave up 5 bases; unmatched junction bases: 6.

The CDR3 DNA sequence: TGTGCCAGCAGCTTGACGGGAGAATCCTACAATGAGCAGTTCTTC. This sequence encodes CASSLTGESYNEQFF. The chain combines TRBV7-8 with TRBJ2-1; possible D gene TRBD2, 6 bases. Germline CDR1 SGHVS, CDR2 FQNEAQ. Trimming shortened V by 3 bases and J by 1 base, and 10 bases separated the two germline ends. This CDR3 has 15 residues.

J is TRBJ2-7 and V is TRBV12-3 or TRBV12-4; D is ambiguous. Trimming took off 2 bases at V and 4 bases at J, with 9 bases between the two ends. This CDR3 contains 13 residues. The CDR3 reads CASSLLPGYEQYF. In DNA form, the CDR3 reads TGTGCCAGCAGTTTACTCCCGGGTTACGAGCAGTACTTC.

V is TRBV19 and J is TRBJ1-1; D gene uncertain. The germline V and J ends were trimmed by 3 bases and 0 bases, with 8 bases remaining between them. CDR1 is LNHDA and CDR2 is SQIVND in the germline V gene (reference sequence). The CDR3 totals 14 residues. DNA of the CDR3: TGTGCCAGTAGTATTCTGGGCATGAACACTGAAGCTTTCTTT. It translates to CASSILGMNTEAFF.

CDR3 sequence: CASSPLAGNSYEQYF. CDR3 DNA: TGTGCCAGCAGCCCTCTGGCGGGTAACTCCTACGAGCAGTACTTC. The chain employs TRBV9 and TRBJ2-7; possibly TRBD2 for D (5 bases). Trimming shortened V by 4 bases and J by 0 bases, and 14 bases separated the two germline ends. The CDR3 loop spans 15 amino acids. Germline V gene lookup returns CDR1 SGDLS and CDR2 YYNGEE.

The V call is TRBV4-2, the J call TRBJ1-3, with 8 bases that match TRBD1. The ends lost 0 bases at V and 5 bases at J; junction bases unmatched: 6. CDR1 and CDR2 from the germline V gene are LGHNA and YNFKEQ. The CDR3 has 16 residues. This CDR3 reads CASSQDTGQDRNTIYF. In DNA, the CDR3 is TGTGCCAGCAGCCAAGATACGGGACAGGATAGAAACACCATATATTTT.

V usage is TRBV2 and J usage is TRBJ2-1, with TRBD2 matching 11 bases. After removal of 6 bases from V and 9 bases from J, the junction contained 13 bases not matched to a gene. The CDR3 totals 16 residues. Germline assignment: CDR1 SNHLY and CDR2 FYNNEI. Here the CDR3 reads CASRATGTSGSGEQFF. In nucleotides, the CDR3 is TGTGCCAGCAGGGCAACCGGGACTAGCGGATCAGGTGAGCAGTTCTTC. The variable domain in full, with the rest retrieved from reference TRBV2 and TRBJ2-1, is EPEVTQTPSHQVTQMGQEVILRCVPISNHLYFYWYRQILGQKVEFLVSFYNNEISEKSEIFDDQFSVERPDGSNFTLKIRSTKLEDSAMYFCASRATGTSGSGEQFFGPGTRLTVL.

V gene TRBV28 combines with J gene TRBJ1-2; 8 bases are shared with TRBD1. The CDR3 is 15 residues long. With V trimmed by 6 bases and J by 8 bases, 14 bases remained unmatched. CDR1 and CDR2 (germline): MDHEN, SYDVKM. The CDR3 nucleotides are TGTGCCAGCAGCCTACTACGACAGGGGAGGACCGGCTACACCTTC. Amino acids: CASSLLRQGRTGYTF.

The chain employs TRBV7-3 and TRBJ1-3; D is perhaps TRBD1 (5 bases). Trimming left V 5 bases short and J 4 bases short, with 12 bases between. The CDR3 has 14 amino acids. CDR1 is SGHTA, CDR2 FQGTGA, per germline. CDR3 DNA: TGTGCCAGCAGCGCAGGGTCCGGGGGAAACACCATATATTTT. It yields the protein CASSAGSGGNTIYF.

The chain links TRBV7-8 to TRBJ1-1; D is unresolved. The V end was cut by 5 bases, the J end by 11 bases, with 15 bases between. The CDR3 covers 12 residues. The germline CDR1 and CDR2 sequences are SGHVS and FQNEAQ. The CDR3 bases are TGTGCCAGCAGCACCGTCGGAGGGCGGGCTTTCTTT. Translated, it gives CASSTVGGRAFF.

The rearrangement uses TRBV15 and TRBJ2-1; possibly TRBD1 for D (5 bases). CDR3 length: 14 residues. Germline V lookup: CDR1 LNHNV, CDR2 YYDKDF (reference sequence). V dropped 5 bases and J dropped 0 bases, with 8 bases sitting between them. The CDR3 sequence is CATSGGASYNEQFF. The CDR3, as DNA: TGTGCCACCAGCGGTGGGGCCTCCTACAATGAGCAGTTCTTC. The variable domain in full, completed from reference TRBV15 and TRBJ2-1, reads DAMVIQNPRYQVTQFGKPVTLSCSQTLNHNVMYWYQQKSSQAPKLLFHYYDKDFNNEADTPDNFQSRRPNTSFCFLDIRSPGLGDTAMYLCATSGGASYNEQFFGPGTRLTVL.

The V call is TRBV6-5, the J call TRBJ2-7; 12 bases agree with TRBD1. V lost 6 bases and J lost 2; bases outside the gene matches: 5. CDR3 length equals 15 residues. Germline V gene lookup returns CDR1 MNHEY and CDR2 SVGAGI. In nucleotides, the CDR3 is TGTGCCAGCAGGAAGGGACAGGGGGCTACCTACGAGCAGTACTTC. It yields the protein CASRKGQGATYEQYF.

This sequence joins TRBV7-9 and TRBJ2-1; maybe TRBD2 (6 bases). This CDR3 is 16 amino acids long. Germline-derived CDR1 and CDR2 are SEHNR and FQNEAQ (reference sequence). V was clipped by 5 bases and J by 3 bases, with 17 bases between them. The CDR3 bases are TGTGCCAGCAGCCGTAGGGTGAATAGCGGCTACAATGAGCAGTTCTTC. This translates into CASSRRVNSGYNEQFF.

This rearrangement joins TRBV6-5 to TRBJ1-1, with D possibly matching TRBD1 (6 bases). Deletions cut 7 bases from V and 6 bases from J, with 18 bases between. This CDR3 contains 14 residues. Germline values: CDR1 MNHEY, CDR2 SVGAGI. CDR3 coding DNA: TGTGCCAGCACCCTGCGGGGGCAGCACCCTGAAGCTTTCTTT. Its translation is CASTLRGQHPEAFF.

The rearrangement joins TRBV7-6 to TRBJ2-1; D might be TRBD2 (6 bases). Germline values: CDR1 SGHVS, CDR2 FNYEAQ. The V end was cut by 1 base, the J end by 5 bases, with 9 bases between. The CDR3 covers 14 residues. CDR3 sequence: CASSLGDFHNEQFF. The CDR3 nucleotides are TGTGCCAGCAGCTTAGGGGACTTTCACAATGAGCAGTTCTTC.

CDR3 in DNA: TGTGCCAGCAGTCCCAGGGGAACGCAGCCCCAGCATTTT. This translates into CASSPRGTQPQHF. The rearrangement links TRBV7-2 to TRBJ1-5, with D perhaps matching TRBD1 (6 bases). The CDR3 runs 13 residues. From germline, CDR1 is SGHTA and CDR2 FQGNSA. Trimming cost V 6 bases and J 7 bases, with 13 bases left between them.

The chain recombines TRBV7-6 with TRBJ1-4; TRBD1 matches 7 bases. CDR3 length: 14 amino acids. Losses at the gene ends were 3 bases for V and 8 bases for J; bases not matched to a gene: 6. Germline lookup yields CDR1 SGHVS and CDR2 FNYEAQ. The chain's CDR3 is CASSLTGFGEKLFF. CDR3 DNA sequence: TGTGCCAGCAGCTTGACAGGGTTTGGGGAAAAACTGTTTTTT.

The rearrangement uses TRBV2 and TRBJ1-5; no clear D gene. Per the germline V gene, CDR1 is SNHLY and CDR2 is FYNNEI. V was trimmed by 3 bases and J by 7 bases, leaving 16 bases between them. This CDR3 is built from 15 residues. The DNA for the CDR3 is TGTGCCAGCAGTGATCCGGGGAGTAAGGCCCAGCCCCAGCATTTT. Its protein is CASSDPGSKAQPQHF.

V usage is TRBV7-3 and J usage is TRBJ2-3; 7 bases match TRBD1. Trimming cost V 2 bases and J 5 bases; bases outside gene matches: 13. This CDR3 is 17 amino acids long. Germline assignment: CDR1 SGHTA and CDR2 FQGTGA. CDR3 coding DNA: TGTGCCAGCAGCTTATCGGGGTTTGGCCAGGGGGTAGATACGCAGTATTTT. Its translation is CASSLSGFGQGVDTQYF.

The chain has TRBV19 and TRBJ1-1; D is unresolved. The V gene lost 6 bases and the J gene lost 5 bases, with 16 bases spanning the gap. Germline CDR1 and CDR2: LNHDA and SQIVND (reference sequence). The CDR3 has 14 residues. The CDR3 sequence is CASSRREGRTEAFF. CDR3 nucleotides: TGTGCCAGTAGCCGGAGGGAGGGAAGGACTGAAGCTTTCTTT.

This chain joins TRBV19 and TRBJ1-1; 10 nucleotides align to TRBD1. The CDR3 has 15 amino acids. V trimming: 5 bases; J trimming: 4 bases; junction bases outside the gene matches: 7. The germline V gene has CDR1 LNHDA and CDR2 SQIVND (reference sequence). CDR3 in DNA: TGTGCCAGTAGTCCCCCCGGACAGGGGGGCACTGAAGCTTTCTTT. It is translated as CASSPPGQGGTEAFF.

The V and J genes are TRBV7-3 and TRBJ2-1; perhaps TRBD2 as D (6 bases). Germline CDR1 SGHTA, CDR2 FQGTGA. The V end was cut by 2 bases, the J end by 4 bases, with 12 bases between. The CDR3 spans 15 residues. This CDR3 reads CASSLVSGDYNEQFF. CDR3 bases: TGTGCCAGCAGCTTAGTATCGGGAGATTACAATGAGCAGTTCTTC.

This clone was seen once. The CDR3 protein is CASSLSAPGGADTQYF. The CDR3 nucleotides are TGTGCCAGCTCACTATCTGCGCCCGGAGGGGCAGATACGCAGTATTTT. The chain carries TRBV18 and TRBJ2-3; weak D call: TRBD2 (6 bases). Trimming cost V 4 bases and J 4 bases, with 18 bases left between them. Germline values: CDR1 KGHSH, CDR2 LQKENI. The length of the CDR3 is 16 residues.

V gene TRBV5-1 combines with J gene TRBJ2-7, with TRBD2 as a possible D gene (5 bases). Germline V gene sequence: CDR1 SGHRS, CDR2 YFSETQ. The CDR3 consists of 14 residues. V dropped 5 bases and J dropped 1 base, with 13 bases sitting between them. Here the CDR3 reads CASSFERGSYEQYF. DNA of the CDR3: TGCGCCAGCAGTTTCGAACGGGGTTCCTACGAGCAGTACTTC.

The chain combines TRBV19 with TRBJ1-6; D is unresolved. Germline V gene data show CDR1 as LNHDA and CDR2 as SQIVND (reference sequence). Trimming pared 6 bases from V and 6 bases from J, leaving 15 bases between. This CDR3 is 15 amino acids long. CDR3 DNA: TGTGCCAGTAGCGACCAGGCCTCGAGTAATTCACCCCTCCACTTT. This gives the protein CASSDQASSNSPLHF.

The J gene is TRBJ2-5, the V gene TRBV5-6; D is possibly TRBD2 (5 bases). Per the germline V gene, CDR1 is SGHDT and CDR2 is YYEEEE. Trimming took 0 bases from V and 4 from J, leaving 10 bases between them. The CDR3 has 14 amino acids. DNA of the CDR3: TGTGCCAGCAGCTTGGCCGAGCGGCTAGAGACCCAGTACTTC. As protein: CASSLAERLETQYF.

By its share, this clone is medium-sized. The rearrangement joins TRBV7-2 to TRBJ1-4; the D is unclear. The CDR3 spans 15 residues. Germline V gene data show CDR1 as SGHTA and CDR2 as FQGNSA. Trimming left V 1 base short and J 2 bases short, with 8 bases between. CDR3 DNA sequence: TGTGCCAGCAGCTTAGTTGTGGCCACTAATGAAAAACTGTTTTTT. As protein: CASSLVVATNEKLFF.

The J gene is TRBJ1-2, the V gene TRBV9; TRBD1 matches 8 bases. The CDR3 is 15 amino acids. V lost 1 base to trimming and J lost 4 bases; unmatched junction nucleotides: 6. From germline, CDR1 is SGDLS and CDR2 YYNGEE. The CDR3: CASSVTGQGGYGYTF. The CDR3 nucleotides are TGTGCCAGCAGCGTAACAGGACAGGGTGGCTATGGCTACACCTTC.

CDR3 coding DNA: TGTGCCAGCAGTTTCTCAGGGTTCAACTATGGCTACACCTTC. The encoded protein is CASSFSGFNYGYTF. The J gene is TRBJ1-2, the V gene TRBV27, with a tentative D call TRBD1 (5 bases). V lost 3 bases, J lost 2 bases, and 10 bases lay in between. The germline gives CDR1 MNHEY, CDR2 SMNVEV (reference sequence). This CDR3 is 14 amino acids long.

The chain joins TRBV24-1 to TRBJ2-1, with 7 bases aligning to TRBD2. J lost 9 bases, V lost 6 bases, and 16 bases had no gene match. CDR1 is KGHDR and CDR2 is SFDVKD in the germline V gene. The CDR3 runs to 16 residues. The CDR3 sequence is CATSSASGKRAGEQFF. The CDR3 region has the DNA TGTGCCACCAGTAGTGCTAGCGGTAAGAGGGCCGGTGAGCAGTTCTTC.

This chain uses TRBV5-1 with TRBJ1-1, with 9 positions matching TRBD1. Losses at the gene ends were 2 bases for V and 10 bases for J; bases not matched to a gene: 12. This CDR3 has 15 amino acids. CDR1 is SGHRS, CDR2 YFSETQ, per germline. The CDR3 protein is CASSLLNTGGKGAFF. The CDR3 DNA is TGCGCCAGCAGCTTACTTAACACAGGGGGCAAGGGAGCTTTCTTT. The full variable domain, with the rest looked up from reference TRBV5-1 and TRBJ1-1, is KAGVTQTPRYLIKTRGQQVTLSCSPISGHRSVSWYQQTPGQGLQFLFEYFSETQRNKGNFPGRFSGRQFSNSRSEMNVSTLELGDSALYLCASSLLNTGGKGAFFGQGTRLTVV.